The T cell receptor beta chain under discussion was sequenced for a study of T cells in Graves' hyperthyroidism and ophthalmopathy. Looking at the study overall: It was at initial diagnosis, before any treatment, that peripheral blood was collected.

Study outcomes and limitations: Ophthalmopathy was predicted by the model a median of approximately 6 months ahead of onset.

The investigators amplified TCR beta CDR3 regions from RNA transcripts. TCR CDR3 regions were first amplified by RT-PCR with HTBI primers. TCRdb recomputed calls from the multiplex PCR reads with MiXCR, one row per CDR3 protein. The sample consists of hundreds of thousands of distinct CDR3 sequences, 12% to 15% of them appearing once. This clonotype was observed a handful of times. The antigen remains undetermined. Every diagnosis used clinical symptoms, serum thyroxine and TRAb, thyroid ultrasound and orbital computed tomography. This sample holds PBMCs from 9.5 to 10 ml fresh peripheral blood. This sequence was found in a woman in her sixties with Graves' ophthalmopathy. Input material: blood.

In nucleotides, the CDR3 is TGTGCCAGCAGCCGAAGGGCAGGGAGGGAGACCCAGTACTTC. Translated, it gives CASSRRAGRETQYF. The chain employs TRBV14 and TRBJ2-5; D may be TRBD2 (6 bases). The V gene's germline CDR1 is SGHDN and CDR2 FVKESK. The length of the CDR3 is 14 residues. V lost 4 bases and J lost 5, with 14 bases in between.